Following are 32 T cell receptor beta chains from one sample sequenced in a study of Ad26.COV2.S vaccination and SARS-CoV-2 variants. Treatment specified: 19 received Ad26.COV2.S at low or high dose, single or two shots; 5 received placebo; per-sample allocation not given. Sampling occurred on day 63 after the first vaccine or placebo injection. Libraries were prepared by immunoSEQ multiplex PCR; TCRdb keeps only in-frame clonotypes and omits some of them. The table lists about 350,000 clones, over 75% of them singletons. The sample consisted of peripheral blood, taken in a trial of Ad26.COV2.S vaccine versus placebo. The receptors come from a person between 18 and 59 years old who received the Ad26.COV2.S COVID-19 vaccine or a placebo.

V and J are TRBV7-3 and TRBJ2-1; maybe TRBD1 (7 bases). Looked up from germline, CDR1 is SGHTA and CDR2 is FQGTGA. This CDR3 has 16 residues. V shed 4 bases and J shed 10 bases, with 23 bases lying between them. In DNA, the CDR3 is TGTGCCAGCAGCTACTTGGGAGCCAGGGGGGCGGAGGAGCAGTTCTTC. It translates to CASSYLGARGAEEQFF.

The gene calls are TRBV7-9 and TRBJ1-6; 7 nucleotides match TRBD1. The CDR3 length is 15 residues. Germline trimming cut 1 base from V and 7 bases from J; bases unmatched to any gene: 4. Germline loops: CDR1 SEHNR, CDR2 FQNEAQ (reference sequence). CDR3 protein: CASSLGTGANSPLHF. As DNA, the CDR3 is TGTGCCAGCAGCTTAGGTACAGGGGCGAATTCACCCCTCCACTTT.

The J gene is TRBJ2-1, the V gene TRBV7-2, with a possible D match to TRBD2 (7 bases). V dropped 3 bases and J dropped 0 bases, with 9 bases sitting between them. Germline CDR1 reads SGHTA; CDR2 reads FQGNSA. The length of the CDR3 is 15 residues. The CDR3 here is CASSFGGASYNEQFF. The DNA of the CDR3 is TGTGCCAGCAGCTTTGGGGGGGCCTCCTACAATGAGCAGTTCTTC.

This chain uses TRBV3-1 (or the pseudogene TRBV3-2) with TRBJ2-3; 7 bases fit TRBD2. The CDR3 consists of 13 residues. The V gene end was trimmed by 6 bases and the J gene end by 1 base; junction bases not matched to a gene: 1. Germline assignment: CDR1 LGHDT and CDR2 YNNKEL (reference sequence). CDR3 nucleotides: TGTGCCAGCAGACGGGAGGGCACAGATACGCAGTATTTT. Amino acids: CASRREGTDTQYF.

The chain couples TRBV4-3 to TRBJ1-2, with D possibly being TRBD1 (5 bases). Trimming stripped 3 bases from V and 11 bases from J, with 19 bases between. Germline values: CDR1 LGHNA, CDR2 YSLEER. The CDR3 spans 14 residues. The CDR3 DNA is TGCGCCAGCAGCCACGGGCGGGGCCAGGCCTTTTACACCTTC. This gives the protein CASSHGRGQAFYTF.

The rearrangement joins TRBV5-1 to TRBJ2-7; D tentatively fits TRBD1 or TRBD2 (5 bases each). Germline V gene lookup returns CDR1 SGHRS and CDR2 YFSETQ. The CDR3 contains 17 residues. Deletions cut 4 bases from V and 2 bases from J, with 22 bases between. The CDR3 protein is CASSPRGVDYVAYEQYF. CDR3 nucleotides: TGCGCCAGCAGCCCCCGAGGGGTGGATTATGTAGCCTACGAGCAGTACTTC.

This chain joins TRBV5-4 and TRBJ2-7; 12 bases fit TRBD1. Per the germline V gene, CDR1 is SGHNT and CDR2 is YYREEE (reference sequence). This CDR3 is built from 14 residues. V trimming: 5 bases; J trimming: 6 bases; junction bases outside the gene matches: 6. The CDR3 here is CASRGDRGPSEQYF. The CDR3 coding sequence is TGTGCCAGCAGGGGGGACAGGGGGCCATCCGAGCAGTACTTC.

CDR3 amino acids: CASIGSFAGEQYF. The CDR3 DNA follows: TGTGCCAGCATAGGGTCATTCGCGGGAGAGCAGTACTTC. The chain recombines TRBV6-5 with TRBJ2-7; TRBD2 might be the D (6 bases). The CDR3 length is 13 residues. CDR1 MNHEY and CDR2 SVGAGI come from the germline V gene. With 7 bases removed from V and 7 bases from J, the gap between germline ends came to 17 bases.

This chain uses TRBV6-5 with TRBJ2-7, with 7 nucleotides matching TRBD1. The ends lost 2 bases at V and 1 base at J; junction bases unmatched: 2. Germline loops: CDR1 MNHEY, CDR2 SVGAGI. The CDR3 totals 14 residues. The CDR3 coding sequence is TGTGCCAGCAGTTACGGGGGACAGTCCTACGAGCAGTACTTC. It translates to CASSYGGQSYEQYF.

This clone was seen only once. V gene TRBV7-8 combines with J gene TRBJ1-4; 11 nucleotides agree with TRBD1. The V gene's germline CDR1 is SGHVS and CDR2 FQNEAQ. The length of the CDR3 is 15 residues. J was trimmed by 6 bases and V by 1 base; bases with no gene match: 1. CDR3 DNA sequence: TGTGCCAGCAGCTTAGGGACAGGGGGCTATGAAAAACTGTTTTTT. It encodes CASSLGTGGYEKLFF.

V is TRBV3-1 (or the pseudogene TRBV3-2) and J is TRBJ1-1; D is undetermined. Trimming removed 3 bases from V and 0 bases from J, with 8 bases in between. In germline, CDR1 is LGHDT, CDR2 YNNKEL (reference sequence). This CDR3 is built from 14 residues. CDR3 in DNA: TGTGCCAGCAGCCAGCTCAGTATGAACACTGAAGCTTTCTTT. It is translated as CASSQLSMNTEAFF.

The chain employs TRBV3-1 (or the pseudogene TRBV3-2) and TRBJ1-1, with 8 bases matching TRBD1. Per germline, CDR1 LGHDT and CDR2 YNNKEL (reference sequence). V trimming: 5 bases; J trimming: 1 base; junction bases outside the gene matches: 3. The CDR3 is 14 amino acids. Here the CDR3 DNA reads TGTGCCAGCAGCGACAGGGGAGAGAACACTGAAGCTTTCTTT. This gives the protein CASSDRGENTEAFF.

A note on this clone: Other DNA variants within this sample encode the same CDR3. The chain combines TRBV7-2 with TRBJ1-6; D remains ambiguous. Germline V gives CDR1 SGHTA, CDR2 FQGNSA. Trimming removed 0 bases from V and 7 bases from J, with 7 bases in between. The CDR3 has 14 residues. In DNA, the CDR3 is TGTGCCAGCAGCTTAGCGGGTCGCAATTCACCCCTCCACTTT. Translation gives CASSLAGRNSPLHF.

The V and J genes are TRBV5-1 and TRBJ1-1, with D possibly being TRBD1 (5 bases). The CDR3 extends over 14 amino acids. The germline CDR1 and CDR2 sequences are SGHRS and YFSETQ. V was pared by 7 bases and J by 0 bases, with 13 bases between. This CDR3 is CASGTGTLNTEAFF. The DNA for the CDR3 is TGCGCCAGCGGAACCGGGACGCTGAACACTGAAGCTTTCTTT.

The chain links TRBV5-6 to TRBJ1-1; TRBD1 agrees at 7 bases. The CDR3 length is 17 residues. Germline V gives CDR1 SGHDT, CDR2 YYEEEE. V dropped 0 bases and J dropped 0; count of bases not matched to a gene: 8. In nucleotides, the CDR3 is TGTGCCAGCAGCTTGGCCGGGCAGGGGGTGGTGAACACTGAAGCTTTCTTT. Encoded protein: CASSLAGQGVVNTEAFF.

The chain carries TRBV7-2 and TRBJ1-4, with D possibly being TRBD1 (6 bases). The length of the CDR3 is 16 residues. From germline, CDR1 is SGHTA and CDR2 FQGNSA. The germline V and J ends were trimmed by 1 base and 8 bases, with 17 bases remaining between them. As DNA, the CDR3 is TGTGCCAGCAGCTTAGTGAGGGCCAGGGGTGGAGAAAAACTGTTTTTT. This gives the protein CASSLVRARGGEKLFF.

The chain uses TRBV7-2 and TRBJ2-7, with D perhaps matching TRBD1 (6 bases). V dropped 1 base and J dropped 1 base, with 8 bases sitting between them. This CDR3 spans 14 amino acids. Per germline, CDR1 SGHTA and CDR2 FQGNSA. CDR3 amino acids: CASSLDGQSYEQYF. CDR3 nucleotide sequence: TGTGCCAGCAGCTTAGACGGACAGTCCTACGAGCAGTACTTC. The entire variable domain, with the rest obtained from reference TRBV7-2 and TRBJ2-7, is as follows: GAGVSQSPSNKVTEKGKDVELRCDPISGHTALYWYRQSLGQGLEFLIYFQGNSAPDKSGLPSDRFSAERTGGSVSTLTIQRTQQEDSAVYLCASSLDGQSYEQYFGPGTRLTVT.

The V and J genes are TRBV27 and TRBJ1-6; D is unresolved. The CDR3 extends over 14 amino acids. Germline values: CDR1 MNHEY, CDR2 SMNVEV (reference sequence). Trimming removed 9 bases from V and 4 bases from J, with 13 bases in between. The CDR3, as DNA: TGTGCCAGTGGGTCGGCGATATATAATTCACCCCTCCACTTT. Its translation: CASGSAIYNSPLHF.

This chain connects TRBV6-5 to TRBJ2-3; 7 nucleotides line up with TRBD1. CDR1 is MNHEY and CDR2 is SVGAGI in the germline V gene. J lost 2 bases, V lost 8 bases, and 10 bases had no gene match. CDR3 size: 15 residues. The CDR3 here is CASRRADRPTDTQYF. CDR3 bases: TGTGCCAGCCGAAGGGCGGACAGGCCCACAGATACGCAGTATTTT.

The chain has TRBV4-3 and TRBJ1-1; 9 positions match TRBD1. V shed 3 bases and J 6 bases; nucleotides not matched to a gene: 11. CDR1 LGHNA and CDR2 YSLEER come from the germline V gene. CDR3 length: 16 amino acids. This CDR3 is CASSHIPGQGVSEAFF. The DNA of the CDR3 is TGCGCCAGCAGCCACATTCCGGGACAGGGAGTCTCTGAAGCTTTCTTT.

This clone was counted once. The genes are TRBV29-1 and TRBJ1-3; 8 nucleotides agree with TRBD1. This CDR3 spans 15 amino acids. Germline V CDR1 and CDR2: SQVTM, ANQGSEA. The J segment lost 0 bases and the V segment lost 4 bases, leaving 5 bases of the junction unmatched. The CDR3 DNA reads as TGCAGCGTTGGGGACAGGACTAGCTCTGGAAACACCATATATTTT. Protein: CSVGDRTSSGNTIYF.

The CDR3 loop is CASSVSSWTNPYEQYF. Written as DNA, the CDR3 is TGTGCCAGCAGCGTCTCGAGCTGGACAAACCCCTACGAGCAGTACTTC. The chain links TRBV9 to TRBJ2-7; D might be TRBD1 (5 bases). The CDR3 is 16 residues long. CDR1 SGDLS and CDR2 YYNGEE come from the germline V gene. V lost 2 bases to trimming and J lost 2 bases, with 17 bases between them.

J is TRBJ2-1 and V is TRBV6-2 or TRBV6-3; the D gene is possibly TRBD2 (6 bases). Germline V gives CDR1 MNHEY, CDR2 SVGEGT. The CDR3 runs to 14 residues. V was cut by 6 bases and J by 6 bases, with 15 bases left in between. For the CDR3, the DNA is TGTGCCAGCAGCCTTGGGGGGAGTCGCAATGAGCAGTTCTTC. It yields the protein CASSLGGSRNEQFF.

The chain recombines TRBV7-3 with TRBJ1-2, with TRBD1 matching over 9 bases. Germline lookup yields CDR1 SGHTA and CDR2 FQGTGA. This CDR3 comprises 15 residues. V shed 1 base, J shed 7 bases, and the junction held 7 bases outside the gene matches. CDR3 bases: TGTGCCAGCAGCTTAAGCGGGACAGGGTGGGGTGGCTACACCTTC. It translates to CASSLSGTGWGGYTF.

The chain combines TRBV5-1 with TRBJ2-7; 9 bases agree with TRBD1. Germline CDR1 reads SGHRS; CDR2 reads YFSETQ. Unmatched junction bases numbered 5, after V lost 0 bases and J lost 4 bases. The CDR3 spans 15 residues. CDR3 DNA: TGCGCCAGCAGCTTGGCCCCCGGGACAGGGTACGAGCAGTACTTC. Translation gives CASSLAPGTGYEQYF.

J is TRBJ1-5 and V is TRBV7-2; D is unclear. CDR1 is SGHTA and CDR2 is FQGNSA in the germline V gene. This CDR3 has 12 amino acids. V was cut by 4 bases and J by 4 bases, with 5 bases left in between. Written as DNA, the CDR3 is TGTGCCAGCAGCTCCTTGAATCAGCCCCAGCATTTT. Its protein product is CASSSLNQPQHF. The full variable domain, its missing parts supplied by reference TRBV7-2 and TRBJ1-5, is GAGVSQSPSNKVTEKGKDVELRCDPISGHTALYWYRQSLGQGLEFLIYFQGNSAPDKSGLPSDRFSAERTGGSVSTLTIQRTQQEDSAVYLCASSSLNQPQHFGDGTRLSIL.

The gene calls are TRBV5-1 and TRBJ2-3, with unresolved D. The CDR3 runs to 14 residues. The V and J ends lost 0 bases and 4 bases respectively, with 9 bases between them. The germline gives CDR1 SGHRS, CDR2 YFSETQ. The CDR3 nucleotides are TGCGCCAGCAGCTTGGGTGGGGTGGCAGATACGCAGTATTTT. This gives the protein CASSLGGVADTQYF.

CDR3 loop: CASSFGSSSLSETQYF. The CDR3 nucleotides are TGTGCCAGCAGCTTCGGGTCGTCTAGTCTTTCTGAGACCCAGTACTTC. The chain uses TRBV5-4 and TRBJ2-5; no firm D call. The V gene's germline CDR1 is SGHNT and CDR2 YYREEE (reference sequence). V was shortened by 2 bases and J by 5 bases, with 19 bases between the two germline ends. The CDR3 sequence is 16 residues long.

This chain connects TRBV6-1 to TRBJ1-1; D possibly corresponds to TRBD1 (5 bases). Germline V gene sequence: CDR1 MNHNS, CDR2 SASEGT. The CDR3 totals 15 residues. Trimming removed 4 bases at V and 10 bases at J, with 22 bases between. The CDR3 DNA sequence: TGTGCCAGCAGTGGATCCGGGACGTCGGCTGGTGGAGCTTTCTTT. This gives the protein CASSGSGTSAGGAFF.

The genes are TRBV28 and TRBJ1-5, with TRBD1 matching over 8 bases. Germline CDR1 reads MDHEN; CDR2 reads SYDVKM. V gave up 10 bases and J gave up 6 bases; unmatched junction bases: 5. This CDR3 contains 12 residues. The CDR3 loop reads CANGQGAQPQHF. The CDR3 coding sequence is TGTGCCAACGGCCAGGGGGCTCAGCCCCAGCATTTT. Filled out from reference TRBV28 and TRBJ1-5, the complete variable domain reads DVKVTQSSRYLVKRTGEKVFLECVQDMDHENMFWYRQDPGLGLRLIYFSYDVKMKEKGDIPEGYSVSREKKERFSLILESASTNQTSMYLCANGQGAQPQHFGDGTRLSIL.

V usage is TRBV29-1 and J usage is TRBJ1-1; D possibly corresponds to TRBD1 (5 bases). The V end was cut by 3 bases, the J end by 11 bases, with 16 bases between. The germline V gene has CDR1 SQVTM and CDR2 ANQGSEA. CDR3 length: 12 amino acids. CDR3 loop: CSVERVGAGAFF. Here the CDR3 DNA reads TGCAGCGTTGAGCGAGTAGGGGCTGGGGCTTTCTTT.

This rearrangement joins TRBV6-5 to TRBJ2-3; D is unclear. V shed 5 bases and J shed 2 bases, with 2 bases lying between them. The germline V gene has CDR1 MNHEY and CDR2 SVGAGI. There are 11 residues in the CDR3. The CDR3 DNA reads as TGTGCCAGCAGTCTCACAGATACGCAGTATTTT. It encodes CASSLTDTQYF.